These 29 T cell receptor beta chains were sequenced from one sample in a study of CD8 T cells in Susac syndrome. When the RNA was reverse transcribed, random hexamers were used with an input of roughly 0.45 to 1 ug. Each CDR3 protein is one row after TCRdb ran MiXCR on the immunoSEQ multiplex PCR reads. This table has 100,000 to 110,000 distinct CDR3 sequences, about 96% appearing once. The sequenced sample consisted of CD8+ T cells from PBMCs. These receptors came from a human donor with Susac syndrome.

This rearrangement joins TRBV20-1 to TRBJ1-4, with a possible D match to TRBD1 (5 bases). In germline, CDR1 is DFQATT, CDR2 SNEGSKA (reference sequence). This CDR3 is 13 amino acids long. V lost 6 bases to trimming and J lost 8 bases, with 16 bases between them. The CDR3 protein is CSATGTGGEKLFF. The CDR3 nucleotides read TGCAGTGCGACCGGGACCGGCGGGGAAAAACTGTTTTTT.

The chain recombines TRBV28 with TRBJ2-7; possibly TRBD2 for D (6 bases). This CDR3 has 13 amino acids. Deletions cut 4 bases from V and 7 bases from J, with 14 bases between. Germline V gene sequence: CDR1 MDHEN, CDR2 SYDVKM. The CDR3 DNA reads TGTGCCAGCAGTTCCGGGGGAGGCGGTGAGCAGTACTTC. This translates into CASSSGGGGEQYF.

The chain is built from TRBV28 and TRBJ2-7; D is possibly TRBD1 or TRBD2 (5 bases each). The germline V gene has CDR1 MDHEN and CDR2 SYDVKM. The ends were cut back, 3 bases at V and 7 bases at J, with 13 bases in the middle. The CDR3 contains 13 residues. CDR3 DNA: TGTGCCAGCAGTTTGGTAGGGACGGGGGAGCAGTACTTC. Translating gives CASSLVGTGEQYF. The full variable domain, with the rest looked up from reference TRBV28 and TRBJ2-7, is DVKVTQSSRYLVKRTGEKVFLECVQDMDHENMFWYRQDPGLGLRLIYFSYDVKMKEKGDIPEGYSVSREKKERFSLILESASTNQTSMYLCASSLVGTGEQYFGPGTRLTVT.

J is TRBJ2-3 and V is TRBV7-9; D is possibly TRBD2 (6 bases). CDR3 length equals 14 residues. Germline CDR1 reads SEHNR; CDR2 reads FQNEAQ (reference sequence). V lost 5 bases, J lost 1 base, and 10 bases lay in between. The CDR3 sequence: CASSPASGTDTQYF. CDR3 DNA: TGTGCCAGCAGCCCCGCTAGCGGCACAGATACGCAGTATTTT.

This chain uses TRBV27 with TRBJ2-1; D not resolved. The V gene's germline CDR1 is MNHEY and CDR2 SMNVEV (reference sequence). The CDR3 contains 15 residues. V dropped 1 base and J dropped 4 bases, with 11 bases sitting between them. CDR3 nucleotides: TGTGCCAGCAGTTTATGGTCCAGTCAATACAATGAGCAGTTCTTC. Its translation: CASSLWSSQYNEQFF.

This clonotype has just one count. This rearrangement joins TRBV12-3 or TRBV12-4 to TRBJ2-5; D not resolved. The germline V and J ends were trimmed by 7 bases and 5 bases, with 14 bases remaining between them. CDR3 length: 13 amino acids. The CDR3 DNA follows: TGTGCCAGCACTCCCCCCGAGGCGGAGACCCAGTACTTC. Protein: CASTPPEAETQYF.

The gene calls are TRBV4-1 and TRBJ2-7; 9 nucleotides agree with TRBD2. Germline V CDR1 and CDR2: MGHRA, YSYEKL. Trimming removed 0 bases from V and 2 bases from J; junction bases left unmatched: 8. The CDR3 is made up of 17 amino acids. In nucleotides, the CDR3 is TGCGCCAGCAGCCAAGATCACCAAGCGGGGGGAACCTACGAGCAGTACTTC. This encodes CASSQDHQAGGTYEQYF.

CDR3 loop: CASSLLGRGRDGYTF. The CDR3 bases are TGTGCCAGCAGTTTATTAGGCCGGGGGAGGGATGGCTACACCTTC. V gene TRBV12-3 or TRBV12-4 combines with J gene TRBJ1-2; D perhaps matches TRBD1 (5 bases). Between the trimmed V and J ends, which lost 2 bases and 6 bases, there was a span of 16 bases. The length of the CDR3 is 15 residues.

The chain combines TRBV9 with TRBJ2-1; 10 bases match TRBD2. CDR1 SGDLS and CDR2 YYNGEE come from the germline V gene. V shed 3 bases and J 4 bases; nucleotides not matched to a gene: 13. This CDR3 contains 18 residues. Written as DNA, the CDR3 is TGTGCCAGCAGCGCCACCACAGTCCCTAGCGGGGGTTACAATGAGCAGTTCTTC. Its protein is CASSATTVPSGGYNEQFF.

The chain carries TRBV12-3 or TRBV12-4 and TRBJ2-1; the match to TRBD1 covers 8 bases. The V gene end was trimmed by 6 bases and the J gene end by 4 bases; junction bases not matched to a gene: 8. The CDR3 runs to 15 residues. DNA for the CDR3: TGTGCCAGCAGCAGACAGGGACAGGCATACAATGAGCAGTTCTTC. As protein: CASSRQGQAYNEQFF.

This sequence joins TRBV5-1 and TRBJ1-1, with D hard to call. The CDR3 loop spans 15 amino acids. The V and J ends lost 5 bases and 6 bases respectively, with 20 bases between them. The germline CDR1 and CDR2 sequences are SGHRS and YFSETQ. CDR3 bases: TGCGCCAGCAGGACCACCGATAGGTCCCCTCCTGAAGCTTTCTTT. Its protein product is CASRTTDRSPPEAFF.

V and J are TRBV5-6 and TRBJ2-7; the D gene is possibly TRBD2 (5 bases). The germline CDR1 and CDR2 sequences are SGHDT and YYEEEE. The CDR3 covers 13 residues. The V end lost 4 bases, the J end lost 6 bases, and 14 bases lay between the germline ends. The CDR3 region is CASSEALVGEQYF. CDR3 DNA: TGTGCCAGCAGCGAAGCACTAGTCGGCGAGCAGTACTTC.

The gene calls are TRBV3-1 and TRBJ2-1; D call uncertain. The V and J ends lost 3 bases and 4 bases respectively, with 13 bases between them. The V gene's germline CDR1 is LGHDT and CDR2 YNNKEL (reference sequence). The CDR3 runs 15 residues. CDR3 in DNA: TGTGCCAGCAGCCACCCGTTGGCGCAGTACAATGAGCAGTTCTTC. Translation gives CASSHPLAQYNEQFF.

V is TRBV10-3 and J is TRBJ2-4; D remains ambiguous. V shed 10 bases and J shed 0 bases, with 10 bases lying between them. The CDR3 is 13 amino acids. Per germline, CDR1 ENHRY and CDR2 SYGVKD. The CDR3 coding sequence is TGTGCCAGGCCCATCCTAGCCAAAAACATTCAGTACTTC. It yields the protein CARPILAKNIQYF.

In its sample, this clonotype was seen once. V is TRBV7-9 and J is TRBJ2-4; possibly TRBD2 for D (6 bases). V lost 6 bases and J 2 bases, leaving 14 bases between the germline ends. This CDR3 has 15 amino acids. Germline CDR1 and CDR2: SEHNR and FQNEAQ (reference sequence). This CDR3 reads CASSLSGSSKNIQYF. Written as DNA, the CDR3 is TGTGCCAGCAGTTTAAGCGGGTCCTCCAAAAACATTCAGTACTTC.

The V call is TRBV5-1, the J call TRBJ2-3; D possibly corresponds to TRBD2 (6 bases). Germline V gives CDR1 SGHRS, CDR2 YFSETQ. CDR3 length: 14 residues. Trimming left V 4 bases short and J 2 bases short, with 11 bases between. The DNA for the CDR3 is TGCGCCAGCAGCGGCCAGCGGGCCACAGATACGCAGTATTTT. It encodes CASSGQRATDTQYF.

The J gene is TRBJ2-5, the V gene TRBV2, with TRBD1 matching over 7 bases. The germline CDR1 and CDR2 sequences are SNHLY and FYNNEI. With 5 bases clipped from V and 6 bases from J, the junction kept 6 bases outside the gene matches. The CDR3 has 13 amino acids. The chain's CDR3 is CASSPGTVKTQYF. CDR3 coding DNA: TGTGCCAGCAGTCCCGGGACAGTGAAGACCCAGTACTTC.

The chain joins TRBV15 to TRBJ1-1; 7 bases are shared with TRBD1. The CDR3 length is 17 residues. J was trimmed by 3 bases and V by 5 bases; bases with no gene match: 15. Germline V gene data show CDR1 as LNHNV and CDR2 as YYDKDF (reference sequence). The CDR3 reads CATSPPTGGGEYTEAFF. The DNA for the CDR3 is TGTGCCACCAGCCCCCCTACCGGAGGGGGCGAGTACACTGAAGCTTTCTTT.

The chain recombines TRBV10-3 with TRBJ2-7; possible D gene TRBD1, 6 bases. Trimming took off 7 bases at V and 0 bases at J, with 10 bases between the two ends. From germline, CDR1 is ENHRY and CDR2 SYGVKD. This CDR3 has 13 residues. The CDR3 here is CAIKGESSYEQYF. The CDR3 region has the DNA TGTGCCATCAAGGGGGAGAGCTCCTACGAGCAGTACTTC.

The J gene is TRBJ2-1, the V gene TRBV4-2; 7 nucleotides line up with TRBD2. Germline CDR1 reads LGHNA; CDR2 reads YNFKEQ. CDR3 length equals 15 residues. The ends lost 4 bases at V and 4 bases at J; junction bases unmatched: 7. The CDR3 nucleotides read TGTGCCAGCAGCCCCCCGAGCGGGGATTACAATGAGCAGTTCTTC. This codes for CASSPPSGDYNEQFF.

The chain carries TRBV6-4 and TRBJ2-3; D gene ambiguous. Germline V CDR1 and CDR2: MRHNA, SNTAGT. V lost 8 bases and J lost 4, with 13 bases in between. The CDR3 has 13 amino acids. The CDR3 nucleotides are TGTGCCAGCGCTAGTTGGCCGGCAGATACGCAGTATTTT. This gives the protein CASASWPADTQYF.

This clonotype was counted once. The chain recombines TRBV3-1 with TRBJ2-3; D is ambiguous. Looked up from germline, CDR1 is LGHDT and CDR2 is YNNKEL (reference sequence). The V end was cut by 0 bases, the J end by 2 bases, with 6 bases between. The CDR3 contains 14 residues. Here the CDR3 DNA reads TGTGCCAGCAGCCAAGATGACTTCACAGATACGCAGTATTTT. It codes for CASSQDDFTDTQYF.

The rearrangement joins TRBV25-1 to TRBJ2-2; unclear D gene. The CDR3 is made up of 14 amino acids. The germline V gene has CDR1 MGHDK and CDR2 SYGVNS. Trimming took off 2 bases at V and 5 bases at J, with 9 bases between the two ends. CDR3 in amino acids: CASSEPGRTGELFF. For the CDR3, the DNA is TGTGCCAGCAGTGAACCCGGGCGGACCGGGGAGCTGTTTTTT.

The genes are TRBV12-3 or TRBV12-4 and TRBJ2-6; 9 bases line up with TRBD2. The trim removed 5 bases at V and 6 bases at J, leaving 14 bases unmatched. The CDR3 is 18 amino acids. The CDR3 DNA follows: TGTGCCAGCAGTCCTCCAGCGGGGGGCTCTCCTGTGGCCAACGTCCTGACTTTC. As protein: CASSPPAGGSPVANVLTF.

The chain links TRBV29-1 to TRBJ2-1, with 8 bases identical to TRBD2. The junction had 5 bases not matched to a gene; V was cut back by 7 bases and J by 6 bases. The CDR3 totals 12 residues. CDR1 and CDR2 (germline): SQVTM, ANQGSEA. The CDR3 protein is CSATGGPNEQFF. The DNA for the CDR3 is TGCAGCGCTACGGGGGGGCCCAATGAGCAGTTCTTC.

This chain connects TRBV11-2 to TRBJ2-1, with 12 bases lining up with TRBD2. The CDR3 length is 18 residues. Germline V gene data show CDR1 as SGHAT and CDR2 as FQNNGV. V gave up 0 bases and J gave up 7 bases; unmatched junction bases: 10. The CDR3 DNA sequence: TGTGCCAGCAGCTTAGATGGAGAACTAGCGGGAGGAACAAATGAGCAGTTCTTC. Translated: CASSLDGELAGGTNEQFF. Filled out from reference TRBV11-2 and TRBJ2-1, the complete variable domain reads EAGVAQSPRYKIIEKRQSVAFWCNPISGHATLYWYQQILGQGPKLLIQFQNNGVVDDSQLPKDRFSAERLKGVDSTLKIQPAKLEDSAVYLCASSLDGELAGGTNEQFFGPGTRLTVL.

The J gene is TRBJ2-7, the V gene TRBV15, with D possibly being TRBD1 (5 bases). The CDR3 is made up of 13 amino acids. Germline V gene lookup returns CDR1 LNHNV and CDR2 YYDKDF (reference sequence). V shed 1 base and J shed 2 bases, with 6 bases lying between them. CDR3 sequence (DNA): TGTGCCACCAGCAGAGGACAGACCTACGAGCAGTACTTC. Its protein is CATSRGQTYEQYF.

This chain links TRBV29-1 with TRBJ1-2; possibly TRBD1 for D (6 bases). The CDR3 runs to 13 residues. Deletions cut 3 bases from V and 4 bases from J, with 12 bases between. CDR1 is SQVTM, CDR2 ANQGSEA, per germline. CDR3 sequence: CSVDMTGVYGYTF. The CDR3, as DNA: TGCAGCGTTGACATGACAGGAGTCTATGGCTACACCTTC.

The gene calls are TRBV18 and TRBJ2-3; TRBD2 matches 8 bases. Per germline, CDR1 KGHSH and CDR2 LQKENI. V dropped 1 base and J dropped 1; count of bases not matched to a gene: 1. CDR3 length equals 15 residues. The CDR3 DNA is TGTGCCAGCTCACCACTAGCGGGGCGCACAGATACGCAGTATTTT. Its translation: CASSPLAGRTDTQYF.